The clone carrying this TCR beta chain was seen only a few times. This entry comes from a study of T-cell memory formation after mild COVID-19. TCRdb independently ran MiXCR on the 5' RACE reads; one entry per CDR3 protein. The data contain fewer than 200,000 distinct CDR3 sequences, about 21% of them singletons. Trimming shortened V by 6 bases and J by 0 bases, and 14 bases separated the two germline ends. CDR1 is MRHNA and CDR2 is SNTAGT in the germline V gene. The length of the CDR3 is 15 residues. The TCR comes from an adult woman who had mild COVID-19 (a few samples of this study predate the infection). Cell type and time point are not known. The sample was PBMCs or a T cell subset sorted from them (not recorded which). The genes are TRBV6-4 and TRBJ1-2; maybe TRBD1 (6 bases). The CDR3, as DNA: TGTGCCAGCAGATTGACAGGCAACCCTAACTATGGCTACACCTTC. Translated: CASRLTGNPNYGYTF.